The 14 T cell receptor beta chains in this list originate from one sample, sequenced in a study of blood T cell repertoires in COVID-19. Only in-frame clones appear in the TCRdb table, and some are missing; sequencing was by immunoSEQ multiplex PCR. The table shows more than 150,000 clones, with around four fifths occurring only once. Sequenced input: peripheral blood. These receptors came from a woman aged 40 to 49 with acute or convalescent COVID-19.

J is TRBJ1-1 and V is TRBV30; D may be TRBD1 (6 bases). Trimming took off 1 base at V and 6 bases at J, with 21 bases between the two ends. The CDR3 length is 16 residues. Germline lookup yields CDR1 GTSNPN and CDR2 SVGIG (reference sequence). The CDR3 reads CAWSGGRTAESSEAFF. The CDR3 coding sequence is TGTGCCTGGAGTGGGGGAAGGACAGCGGAAAGTTCTGAAGCTTTCTTT.

CDR3 bases: TGTGCCAGCAGCCTGGGACAGCAGAATCAGCCCCAGCATTTT. It yields the protein CASSLGQQNQPQHF. The V call is TRBV3-1 (or the pseudogene TRBV3-2), the J call TRBJ1-5; 7 bases line up with TRBD1. Germline trimming cut 4 bases from V and 4 bases from J; bases unmatched to any gene: 4. The germline CDR1 and CDR2 sequences are LGHDT and YNNKEL (reference sequence). This CDR3 region has 14 residues.

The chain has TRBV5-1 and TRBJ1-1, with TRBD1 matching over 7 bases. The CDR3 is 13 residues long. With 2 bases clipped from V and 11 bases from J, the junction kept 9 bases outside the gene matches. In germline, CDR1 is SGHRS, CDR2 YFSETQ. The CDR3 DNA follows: TGCGCCAGCAGCTTAACCGAGGGGGCTGGGGCTTTCTTT. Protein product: CASSLTEGAGAFF.

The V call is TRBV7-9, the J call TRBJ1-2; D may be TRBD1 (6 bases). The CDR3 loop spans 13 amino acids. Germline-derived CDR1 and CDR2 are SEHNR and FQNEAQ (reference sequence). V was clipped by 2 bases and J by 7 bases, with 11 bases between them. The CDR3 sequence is CASSLQGPSGYTF. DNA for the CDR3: TGTGCCAGCAGCTTACAGGGGCCCTCTGGCTACACCTTC.

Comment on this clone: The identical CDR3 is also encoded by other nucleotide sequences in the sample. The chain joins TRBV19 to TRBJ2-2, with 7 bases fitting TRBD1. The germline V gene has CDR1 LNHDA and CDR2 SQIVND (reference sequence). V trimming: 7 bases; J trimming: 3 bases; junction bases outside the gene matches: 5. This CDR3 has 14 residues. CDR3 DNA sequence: TGTGCCAGTACTCTGACAGGGTACACCGGGGAGCTGTTTTTT. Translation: CASTLTGYTGELFF.

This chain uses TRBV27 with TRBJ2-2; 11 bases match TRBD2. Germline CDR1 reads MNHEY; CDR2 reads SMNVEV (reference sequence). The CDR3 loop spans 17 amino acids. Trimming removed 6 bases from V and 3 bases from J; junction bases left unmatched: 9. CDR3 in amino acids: CASRRRLAGGYTGELFF. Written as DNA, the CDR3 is TGTGCCAGCAGACGCCGCCTAGCGGGGGGATACACCGGGGAGCTGTTTTTT.

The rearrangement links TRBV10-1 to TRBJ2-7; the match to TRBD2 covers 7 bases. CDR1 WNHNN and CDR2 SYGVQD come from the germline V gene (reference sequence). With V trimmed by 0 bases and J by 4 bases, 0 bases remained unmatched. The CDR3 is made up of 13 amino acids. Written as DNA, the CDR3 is TGCGCCAGCAGTGAGTCGGGACTATACGAGCAGTACTTC. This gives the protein CASSESGLYEQYF.

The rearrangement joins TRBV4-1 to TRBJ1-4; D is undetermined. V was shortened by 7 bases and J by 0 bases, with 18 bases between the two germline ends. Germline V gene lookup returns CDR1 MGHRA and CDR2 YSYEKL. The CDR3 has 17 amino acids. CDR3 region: CASTHREALATNEKLFF. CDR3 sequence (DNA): TGCGCCAGCACCCACCGGGAGGCCCTTGCAACTAATGAAAAACTGTTTTTT.

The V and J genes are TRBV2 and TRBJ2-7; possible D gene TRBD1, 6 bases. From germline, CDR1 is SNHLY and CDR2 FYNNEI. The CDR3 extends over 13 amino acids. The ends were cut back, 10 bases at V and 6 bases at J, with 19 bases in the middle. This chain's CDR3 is CATLQGNGGEQYF. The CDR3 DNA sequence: TGTGCCACTCTACAGGGTAACGGCGGCGAGCAGTACTTC.

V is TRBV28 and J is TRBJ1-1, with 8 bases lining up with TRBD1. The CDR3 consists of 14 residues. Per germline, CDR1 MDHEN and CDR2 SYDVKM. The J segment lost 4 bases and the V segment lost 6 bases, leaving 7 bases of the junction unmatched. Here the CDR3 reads CASRSQDRVTEAFF. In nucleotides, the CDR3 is TGTGCCAGCAGATCCCAGGACAGGGTCACTGAAGCTTTCTTT.

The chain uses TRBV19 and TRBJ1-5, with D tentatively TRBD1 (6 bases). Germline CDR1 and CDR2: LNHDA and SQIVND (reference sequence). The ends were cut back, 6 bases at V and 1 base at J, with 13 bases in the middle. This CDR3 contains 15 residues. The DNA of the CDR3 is TGTGCCAGTAGAACGACAGGTTCGAGCAATCAGCCCCAGCATTTT. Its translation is CASRTTGSSNQPQHF.

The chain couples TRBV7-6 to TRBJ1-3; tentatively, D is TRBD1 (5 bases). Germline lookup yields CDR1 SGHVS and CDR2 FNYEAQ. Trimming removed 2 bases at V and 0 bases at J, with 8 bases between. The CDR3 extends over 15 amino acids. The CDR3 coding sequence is TGTGCCAGCAGCTTAACCGGGGGCTCTGGAAACACCATATATTTT. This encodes CASSLTGGSGNTIYF.

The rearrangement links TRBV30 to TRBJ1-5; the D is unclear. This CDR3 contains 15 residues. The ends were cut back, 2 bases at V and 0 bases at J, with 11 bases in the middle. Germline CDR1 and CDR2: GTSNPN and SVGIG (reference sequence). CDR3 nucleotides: TGTGCCTGGAGTAGGAGGGTCAATAGCAATCAGCCCCAGCATTTT. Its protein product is CAWSRRVNSNQPQHF.

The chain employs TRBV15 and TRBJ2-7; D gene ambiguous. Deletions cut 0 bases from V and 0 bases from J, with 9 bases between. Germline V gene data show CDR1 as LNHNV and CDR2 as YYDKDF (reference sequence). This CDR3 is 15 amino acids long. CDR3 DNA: TGTGCCACCAGCAGAGATTATCAGGACTCCTACGAGCAGTACTTC. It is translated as CATSRDYQDSYEQYF. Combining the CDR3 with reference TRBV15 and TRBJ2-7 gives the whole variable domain DAMVIQNPRYQVTQFGKPVTLSCSQTLNHNVMYWYQQKSSQAPKLLFHYYDKDFNNEADTPDNFQSRRPNTSFCFLDIRSPGLGDTAMYLCATSRDYQDSYEQYFGPGTRLTVT.